This TCR beta chain was captured in a study of cytomegalovirus exposure and HLA in healthy donors. General observations from the study: Subsequent analysis showed first-cohort TCR clusters tending to co-occur in more than 90 validation repertoires.

Details on this clone: The antigen is unknown.

Assay used: immunoSEQ multiplex PCR; TCRdb lists only in-frame clones, some missing. The repertoire holds roughly 110,000 clones, with about nine tenths as singletons. The CDR3 consists of 12 residues. Germline V gives CDR1 SNHLY, CDR2 FYNNEI. The V end was cut by 8 bases, the J end by 5 bases, with 12 bases between. Separate from the approximately 650-subject first cohort, the roughly 120-subject validation cohort was the one that the donors belonged to. This sequence originates from a woman aged 18-35 years in good health and CMV-seropositive. The material sequenced was PBMCs. The chain carries TRBV2 and TRBJ1-1, with TRBD1 as a possible D gene (5 bases). Written as DNA, the CDR3 is TGTGCCAGCCGCATCGGGGGGACTGAAGCTTTCTTT. It codes for CASRIGGTEAFF.